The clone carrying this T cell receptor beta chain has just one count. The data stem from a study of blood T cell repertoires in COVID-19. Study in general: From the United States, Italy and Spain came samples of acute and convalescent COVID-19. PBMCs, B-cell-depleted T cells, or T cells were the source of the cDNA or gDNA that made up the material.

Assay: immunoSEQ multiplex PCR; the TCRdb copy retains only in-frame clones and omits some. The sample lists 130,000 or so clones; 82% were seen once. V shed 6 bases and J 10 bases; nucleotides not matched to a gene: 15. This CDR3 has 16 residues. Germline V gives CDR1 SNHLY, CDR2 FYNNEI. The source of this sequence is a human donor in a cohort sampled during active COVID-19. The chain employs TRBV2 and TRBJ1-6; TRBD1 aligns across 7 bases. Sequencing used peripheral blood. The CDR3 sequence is CASSQGGQGEGSPLHF. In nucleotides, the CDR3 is TGTGCCAGCAGCCAAGGGGGGCAGGGGGAAGGGTCACCCCTCCACTTT.